The clone carrying this TCR beta chain was counted a single time. No antigen is known for it. V was clipped by 6 bases and J by 2 bases, with 3 bases between them. CDR3 size: 10 residues. Germline loops: CDR1 SGHRS, CDR2 YFSETQ. Treatment of the sample: 15 to 20 received Ad26.COV2.S at low or high dose, single or two shots; about 5 received placebo; per-sample allocation not given. Sample collection was performed on day 63 after the first vaccine or placebo injection. Vaccination used an Ad26 vector expressing Wuhan-strain SARS-CoV-2 spike. This record comes from a study of Ad26.COV2.S vaccination and SARS-CoV-2 variants. Turning to the study itself: By the intramuscular route, Ad26.COV2.S was given once, or twice 56 days apart.

Notes on the study in general: Measures of TCR breadth and depth may have fallen short of total T cell responses. People who got the vaccine had more spike-specific TCR breadth than people who got placebo.

TCRdb's copy holds only in-frame clones and misses some; the assay was immunoSEQ multiplex PCR. The data show a few hundred thousand clones, roughly 90% seen once. The sequencing here drew on peripheral blood, taken in a trial of Ad26.COV2.S vaccine versus placebo. The chain combines TRBV5-1 with TRBJ2-7; D gene ambiguous. This clonotype originated in a person aged 18-65 years who received the Ad26.COV2.S COVID-19 vaccine or a placebo. In nucleotides, the CDR3 is TGCGCCAGCATCACCTACGAGCAGTACTTC. Amino acids: CASITYEQYF.